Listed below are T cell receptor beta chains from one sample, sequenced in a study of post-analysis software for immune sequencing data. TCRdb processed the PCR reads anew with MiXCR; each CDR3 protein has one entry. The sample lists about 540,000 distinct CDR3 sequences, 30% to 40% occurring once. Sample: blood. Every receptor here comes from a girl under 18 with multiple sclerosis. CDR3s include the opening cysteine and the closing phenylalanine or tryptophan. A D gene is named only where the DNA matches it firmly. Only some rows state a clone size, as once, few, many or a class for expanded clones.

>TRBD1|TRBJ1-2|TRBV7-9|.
TGTGCCAGCAGCTTATGGTCACAGGGGAACTCCTATGGCTACACCTTC
CASSLWSQGNSYGYTF
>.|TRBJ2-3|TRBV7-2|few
TGTGCCAGCAGCTGGGGGCAGCGTGGAGATACGCAGTATTTT
CASSWGQRGDTQYF
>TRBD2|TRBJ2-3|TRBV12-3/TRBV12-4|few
TGTGCCAGCAGTTTGCGGGAGGTCGATACGCAGTATTTT
CASSLREVDTQYF
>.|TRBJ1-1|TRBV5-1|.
TGCGCCAGCAGCTTGGGGGCCTGGGGGGCGCGAACTGAAGCTTTCTTT
CASSLGAWGARTEAFF
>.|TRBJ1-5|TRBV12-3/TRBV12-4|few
TGTGCCAGCAGTTCCGCTGGGGCCGGAGGCTGGAATCAGCCCCAGCATTTT
CASSSAGAGGWNQPQHF
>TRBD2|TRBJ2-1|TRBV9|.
TGTGCCAGCAGCGTGACTAGCGGGGATTACAATGAGCAGTTCTTC
CASSVTSGDYNEQFF
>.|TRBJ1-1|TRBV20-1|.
TGCAGTGCTAGAGTCGGTTGGAACACTGAAGCTTTCTTT
CSARVGWNTEAFF
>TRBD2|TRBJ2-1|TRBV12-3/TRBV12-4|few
TGTGCCAGCAGTTTTAGGCGGGGGGCTTACAATGAGCAGTTCTTC
CASSFRRGAYNEQFF
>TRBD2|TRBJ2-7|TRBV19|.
TGTGCCACACGGACTAGCGGGGGGGTAGTTTCCTACGAGCAGTACTTC
CATRTSGGVVSYEQYF
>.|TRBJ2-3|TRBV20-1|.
TGCAGTTCTCGCAGAGCAGGGGCCGTAGATACGCAGTATTTT
CSSRRAGAVDTQYF
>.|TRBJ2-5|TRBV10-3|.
TGTGCCATCAGTGAGTGGCAGTCGTTAGGAGAGACCCAGTACTTC
CAISEWQSLGETQYF
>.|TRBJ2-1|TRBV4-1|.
TGCGCCAGCAGCCGTCCAGGGACCACCTCTCCAAAGGGAAATGAGCAGTTCTTC
CASSRPGTTSPKGNEQFF
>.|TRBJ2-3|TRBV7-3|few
TGTGCCAGCAGCTCCGGATTCGATACGCAGTATTTT
CASSSGFDTQYF
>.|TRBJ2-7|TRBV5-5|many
TGTGCCAGCAGCTTGGAGGTTCGAGGCTCCTACGAGCAGTACTTC
CASSLEVRGSYEQYF
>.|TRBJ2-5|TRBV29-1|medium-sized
TGCAGCGTTGGGGCTCGACAAGAGACCCAGTACTTC
CSVGARQETQYF
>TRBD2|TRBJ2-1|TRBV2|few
TGTGCCAGCAGTGGTGGGAATCTGGGGGGGAACAATGAGCAGTTCTTC
CASSGGNLGGNNEQFF
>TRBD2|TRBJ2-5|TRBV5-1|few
TGCGCCAGCAGTTCGGAGACTAGCGGAGAAGAGACCCAGTACTTC
CASSSETSGEETQYF
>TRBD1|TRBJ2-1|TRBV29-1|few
TGCAGCGTTGTACGACAGGGAATAGGCAATGAGCAGTTCTTC
CSVVRQGIGNEQFF
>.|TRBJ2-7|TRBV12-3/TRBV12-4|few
TGTGCCAGCAGTCCTAGACTAGTGGGTAGCGAGCAGTACTTC
CASSPRLVGSEQYF
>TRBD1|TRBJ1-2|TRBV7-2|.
TGTGCCAGCAGCCCTGGGACAGGGCATTTCTATGGCTACACCTTC
CASSPGTGHFYGYTF
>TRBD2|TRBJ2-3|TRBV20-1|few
TGCAGTGCTAGCGGGGGGGCTGTCACAGATACGCAGTATTTT
CSASGGAVTDTQYF
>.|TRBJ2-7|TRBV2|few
TGTGCCAGCAGTGAGGACAGCTCCTACGAGCAGTACTTC
CASSEDSSYEQYF
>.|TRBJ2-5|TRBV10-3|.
TGTGCCGTTGGCCTGGGCTTCCAAGAGACCCAGTACTTC
CAVGLGFQETQYF
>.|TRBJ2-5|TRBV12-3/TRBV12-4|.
TGTGCCAGCATTGGGGGGATACAAGAGACCCAGTACTTC
CASIGGIQETQYF
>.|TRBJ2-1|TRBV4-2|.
TGTGCCAGCAGCCAAGCTGGTCTAGGTGGCTACAATGAGCAGTTCTTC
CASSQAGLGGYNEQFF
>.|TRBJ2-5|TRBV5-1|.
TGCGCCAGCAGCTTGCGGAACAGCCAAGAGACCCAGTACTTC
CASSLRNSQETQYF
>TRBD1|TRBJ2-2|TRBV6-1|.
TGTGCCAGCAGTGAAACCGCGGGACAGGGTATTACCGGGGAGCTGTTTTTT
CASSETAGQGITGELFF
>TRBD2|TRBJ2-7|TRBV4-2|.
TGTGCCAGCAGCCAATGGCTAGCGGGGGGTCTCGAGCAGTACTTC
CASSQWLAGGLEQYF
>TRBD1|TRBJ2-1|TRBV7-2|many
TGTGCCAGCAGCTTAGCCGGGACAGGGGGTTACAATGAGCAGTTCTTC
CASSLAGTGGYNEQFF
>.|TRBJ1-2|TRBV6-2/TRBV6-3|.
TGTGCCAGCAGTTACCCGGCCAGGTCGTCCTATGGCTACACCTTC
CASSYPARSSYGYTF
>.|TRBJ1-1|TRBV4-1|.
TGCGCCAGCAGCCAACCCCTCACGAACTCTGAAGCTTTCTTT
CASSQPLTNSEAFF
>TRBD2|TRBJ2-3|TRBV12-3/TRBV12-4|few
TGTGCCAGCAGGCCAACTAGCGGGGGGGGTGATACGCAGTATTTT
CASRPTSGGGDTQYF
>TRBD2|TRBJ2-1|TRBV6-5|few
TGTGCCAGCAGTTATTGGCTAGCGGGAGAGCAGTTCTTC
CASSYWLAGEQFF
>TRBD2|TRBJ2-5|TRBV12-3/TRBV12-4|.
TGTGCCAGCAGTTTCGGGACTACCCAAGAGACCCAGTACTTC
CASSFGTTQETQYF
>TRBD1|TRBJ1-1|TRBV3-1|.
TGTGCCAGCAGTGACAGGGGGTTGAACACTGAAGCTTTCTTT
CASSDRGLNTEAFF
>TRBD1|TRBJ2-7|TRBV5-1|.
TGCGCCAGCAGCTTGGTCCCGAGGGGACAGGGGTCCCCCAATGAGCAGTACTTC
CASSLVPRGQGSPNEQYF
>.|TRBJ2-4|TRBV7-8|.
TGTGCCAGCAGCACACGGGACAAAAAAAACATTCAGTACTTC
CASSTRDKKNIQYF
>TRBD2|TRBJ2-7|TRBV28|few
TGTGCCAGCAGCACTATCGGACTAGCGAGCTACGAGCAGTACTTC
CASSTIGLASYEQYF
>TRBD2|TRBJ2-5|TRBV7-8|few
TGTGCCAGCAGAGCGGGGGATGAGACCCAGTACTTC
CASRAGDETQYF
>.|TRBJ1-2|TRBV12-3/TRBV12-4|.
TGTGCCAGCAGCCCCCTTCGGGGAGGCGGCTACACCTTC
CASSPLRGGGYTF
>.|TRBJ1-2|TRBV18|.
TGTGCCAGCTCACCGACCAAGGGGGGACTCGCTTCCAGGGGCTACACCTTC
CASSPTKGGLASRGYTF
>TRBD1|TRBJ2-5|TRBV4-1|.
TGCGCCAGCAGCCAAGAAGGGCGAACAGGGGATTGGGAAGAGACCCAGTACTTC
CASSQEGRTGDWEETQYF
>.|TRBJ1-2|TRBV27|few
TGTGCCAGCAGACAATGGGGGGGAAGAGGCGGCTACACCTTC
CASRQWGGRGGYTF
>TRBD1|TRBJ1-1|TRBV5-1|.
TGCGCCAACAGCGCAGGACAGGGAAGCGCTTTCTTT
CANSAGQGSAFF
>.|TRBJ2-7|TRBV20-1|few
TGCAGTGCGGGGCATGGGCGGTCCTCCTACGAGCAGTACTTC
CSAGHGRSSYEQYF
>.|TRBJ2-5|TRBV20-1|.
TGCAGTGCTAGAAAGCTACAAGAGACCCAGTACTTC
CSARKLQETQYF
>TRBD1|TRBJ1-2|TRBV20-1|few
TGCAGTGCTCAGCGGACAGGGGCCTGCTATGGCTACACCTTC
CSAQRTGACYGYTF
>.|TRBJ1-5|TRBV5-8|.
TGTGCCAGCAGCCGCTCGTTCGGAGGAAGAAGAGATCAGCCCCAGCATTTT
CASSRSFGGRRDQPQHF
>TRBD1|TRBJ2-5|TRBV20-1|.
TGCAGTGTACAGGGGCGAGTAGAGACCCAGTACTTC
CSVQGRVETQYF
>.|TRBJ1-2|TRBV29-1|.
TGCAGCGTGGCAACTCGGGATGGCTACACCTTC
CSVATRDGYTF
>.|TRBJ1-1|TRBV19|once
TGTGCCAGTAGCCCCCGAGGGTGGGGTGGGACTGAAGCTTTCTTT
CASSPRGWGGTEAFF
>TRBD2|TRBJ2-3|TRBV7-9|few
TGTGCCAGCAGTAATACACCTAGCGGGGGTCCAGATACGCAGTATTTT
CASSNTPSGGPDTQYF
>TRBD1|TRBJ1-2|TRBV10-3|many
TGTGCCATCAGTGGCCCGGGACAGAACTATGGCTACACCTTC
CAISGPGQNYGYTF